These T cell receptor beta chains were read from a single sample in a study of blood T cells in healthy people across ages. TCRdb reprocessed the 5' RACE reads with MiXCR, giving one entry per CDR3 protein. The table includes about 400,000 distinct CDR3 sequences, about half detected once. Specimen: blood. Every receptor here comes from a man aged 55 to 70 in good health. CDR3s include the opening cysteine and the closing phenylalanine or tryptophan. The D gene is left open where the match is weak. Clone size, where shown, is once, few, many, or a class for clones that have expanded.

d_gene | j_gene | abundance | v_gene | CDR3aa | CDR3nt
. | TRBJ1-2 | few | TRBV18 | CASSLRTDNYGYTF | TGTGCCAGCTCACTCCGAACAGATAACTATGGCTACACCTTC
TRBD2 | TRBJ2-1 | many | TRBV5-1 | CASSLELAGGPRYNEQFF | TGCGCCAGCAGCTTGGAACTAGCGGGAGGGCCGCGGTACAATGAGCAGTTCTTC
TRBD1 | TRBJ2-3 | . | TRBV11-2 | CASSPSRTGVGTDTQYF | TGTGCCAGCAGCCCTTCGCGGACAGGGGTAGGCACAGATACGCAGTATTTT
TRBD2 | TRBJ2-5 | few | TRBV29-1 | CSVARGGPQETQYF | TGCAGCGTTGCCCGCGGGGGGCCCCAAGAGACCCAGTACTTC
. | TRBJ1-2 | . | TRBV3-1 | CASSQGALGGGGYTF | TGTGCCAGCAGCCAAGGGGCCCTAGGCGGGGGGGGCTACACCTTC
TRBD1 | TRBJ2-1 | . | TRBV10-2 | CATTSPGQGTHEQFF | TGCGCCACCACAAGTCCGGGACAGGGAACTCATGAGCAGTTCTTC
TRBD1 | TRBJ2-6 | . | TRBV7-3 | CASSPRDRSWANVLTF | TGTGCCAGCAGCCCCCGGGACAGATCTTGGGCCAACGTCCTGACTTTC
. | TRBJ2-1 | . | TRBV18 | CASSPGLSTYNEQFF | TGTGCCAGCTCACCGGGACTGAGTACCTACAATGAGCAGTTCTTC
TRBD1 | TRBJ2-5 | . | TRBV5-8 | CASSSLGTGFTQYF | TGTGCCAGCAGCTCTCTCGGGACAGGGTTTACCCAGTACTTC
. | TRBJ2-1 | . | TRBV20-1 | CSARDAGKGRDEQFF | TGCAGTGCTAGAGATGCAGGGAAGGGAAGGGATGAGCAGTTCTTC
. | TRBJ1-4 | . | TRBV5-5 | CASSLIGTLNEKLFF | TGTGCCAGCAGCTTGATCGGAACACTTAATGAAAAACTGTTTTTT
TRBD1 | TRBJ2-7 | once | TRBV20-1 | CSAEDRAGSYEQYF | TGCAGTGCCGAGGACAGGGCAGGCTCCTACGAGCAGTACTTC
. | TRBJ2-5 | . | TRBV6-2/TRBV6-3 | CASRPGHTQETQYF | TGTGCCAGCAGGCCAGGACATACCCAAGAGACCCAGTACTTC
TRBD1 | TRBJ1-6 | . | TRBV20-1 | CSARDRQGAHSPLHF | TGCAGTGCTAGAGATAGGCAGGGGGCGCATTCACCCCTCCACTTT
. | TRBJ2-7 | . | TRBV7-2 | CASSLVTANNEQYF | TGTGCCAGCAGCTTAGTCACAGCTAACAATGAGCAGTACTTC
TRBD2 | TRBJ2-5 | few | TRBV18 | CASSSSSGGTQYF | TGTGCCAGCTCATCCAGCTCGGGGGGGACCCAGTACTTC
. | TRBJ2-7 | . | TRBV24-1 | CATTDRDNRIYEQYF | TGTGCCACCACGGACCGGGACAACCGGATCTACGAGCAGTACTTC
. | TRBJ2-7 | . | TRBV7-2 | CASSPWGSYEQYF | TGTGCCAGCAGCCCTTGGGGTTCCTACGAGCAGTACTTC
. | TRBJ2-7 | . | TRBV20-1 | CSARDRGWRVDEQYF | TGCAGTGCTAGAGACAGGGGATGGAGGGTGGATGAGCAGTACTTC
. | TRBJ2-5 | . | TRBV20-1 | CSASPAGTPIETQYF | TGCAGTGCTAGCCCAGCCGGGACACCGATAGAGACCCAGTACTTC
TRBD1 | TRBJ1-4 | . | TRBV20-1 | CSATLTGVGRKLFF | TGCAGTGCGACCCTAACAGGGGTTGGTCGAAAACTGTTTTTT
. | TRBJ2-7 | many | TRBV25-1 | CASSELLWQGEQYF | TGTGCCAGCAGTGAATTGTTGTGGCAGGGGGAGCAGTACTTC
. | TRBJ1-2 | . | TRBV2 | CASSERANYGYTF | TGTGCCAGCAGTGAGAGGGCTAACTATGGCTACACCTTC
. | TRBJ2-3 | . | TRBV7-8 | CASSLTRANRADTQYF | TGTGCCAGCAGCTTAACCAGGGCCAACAGGGCAGATACGCAGTATTTT
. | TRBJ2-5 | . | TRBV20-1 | CSASPPGWGQETQYF | TGCAGTGCCAGTCCTCCGGGTTGGGGGCAAGAGACCCAGTACTTC
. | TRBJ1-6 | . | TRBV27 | CASSFNSRNSPLHF | TGTGCCAGCAGTTTTAACAGTCGTAATTCACCCCTCCACTTT
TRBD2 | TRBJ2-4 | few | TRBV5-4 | CASSLSISGRGGKNIQYF | TGTGCCAGCAGCTTATCGATTAGCGGGAGAGGGGGCAAAAACATTCAGTACTTC
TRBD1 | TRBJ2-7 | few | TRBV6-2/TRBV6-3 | CASSPQGEGVNEQYF | TGTGCCAGCAGTCCACAGGGGGAAGGAGTCAATGAGCAGTACTTC
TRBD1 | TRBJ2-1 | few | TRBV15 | CATSLRQGDEQFF | TGTGCCACCAGCCTACGACAGGGCGATGAGCAGTTCTTC
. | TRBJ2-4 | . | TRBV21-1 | CASSPQIGGNIQYF | TGTGCCAGCAGCCCACAAATAGGCGGAAACATTCAGTACTTC
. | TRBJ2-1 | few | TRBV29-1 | CSVVLRGDLNEQFF | TGCAGCGTTGTCCTTCGCGGGGACCTCAATGAGCAGTTCTTC
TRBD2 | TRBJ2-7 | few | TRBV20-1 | CSAPGLAHSYEQYF | TGCAGTGCTCCTGGACTAGCGCACTCCTACGAGCAGTACTTC
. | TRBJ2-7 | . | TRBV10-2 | CASSEATVTYEQYF | TGCGCCAGCAGTGAGGCCACGGTGACCTACGAGCAGTACTTC
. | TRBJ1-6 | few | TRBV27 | CASSLFPRDSPLHF | TGTGCCAGCAGTTTATTCCCGAGGGATTCACCCCTCCACTTT
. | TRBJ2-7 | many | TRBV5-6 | CASSPPRRNEQYF | TGTGCCAGCAGCCCCCCGAGACGCAACGAGCAGTACTTC
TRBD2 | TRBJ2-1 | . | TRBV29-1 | CSASMTSGGVNEQFF | TGCAGCGCCTCAATGACTAGCGGGGGTGTCAATGAGCAGTTCTTC
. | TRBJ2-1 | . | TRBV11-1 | CASSLEVWLTGDQTYNNEQFF | TGTGCCAGCAGCTTAGAGGTGTGGCTAACGGGGGACCAAACCTACAACAATGAGCAGTTCTTC
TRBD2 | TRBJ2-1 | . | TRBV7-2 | CASSWTSVGGDNEQFF | TGTGCCAGCAGCTGGACGTCGGTCGGGGGGGACAATGAGCAGTTCTTC
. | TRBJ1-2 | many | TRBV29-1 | CSVRQEDYTF | TGCAGCGTGAGACAGGAGGACTACACCTTC
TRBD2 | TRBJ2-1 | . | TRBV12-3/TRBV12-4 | CASSPTGTSYNEQFF | TGTGCCAGCAGCCCCACCGGGACTAGCTACAATGAGCAGTTCTTC
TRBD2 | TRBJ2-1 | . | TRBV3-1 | CASSQSGLAHNEQFF | TGTGCCAGTAGCCAATCCGGACTAGCGCACAATGAGCAGTTCTTC
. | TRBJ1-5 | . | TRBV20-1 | CSAREGGNQPQHF | TGCAGTGCTAGAGAGGGGGGCAATCAGCCCCAGCATTTT
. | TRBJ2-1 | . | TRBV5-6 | CASSLDIGRSSYNEQFF | TGTGCCAGCAGCTTGGACATCGGCAGGAGCTCCTACAATGAGCAGTTCTTC
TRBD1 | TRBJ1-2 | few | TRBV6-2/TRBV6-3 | CASSYPGTDLYGYTF | TGTGCCAGCAGTTATCCCGGGACAGACCTCTATGGCTACACCTTC
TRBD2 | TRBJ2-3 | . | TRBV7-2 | CASNTSGTSGRAVDTQYF | TGTGCCAGCAATACCTCCGGGACTAGCGGGAGGGCCGTAGATACGCAGTATTTT
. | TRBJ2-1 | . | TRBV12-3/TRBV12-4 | CASSLRQAQFF | TGTGCCAGCAGTTTACGGCAGGCACAGTTCTTC
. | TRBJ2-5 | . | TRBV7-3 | CASSPTALGETQYF | TGTGCCAGCAGCCCAACAGCATTGGGGGAGACCCAGTACTTC
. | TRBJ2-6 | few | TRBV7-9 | CASSFGLGRESSGANVLTF | TGTGCCAGCAGCTTCGGGTTGGGCAGGGAATCCTCTGGGGCCAACGTCCTGACTTTC
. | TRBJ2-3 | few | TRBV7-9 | CASSFEGSTDTQYF | TGTGCCAGCAGCTTTGAGGGGAGCACAGATACGCAGTATTTT
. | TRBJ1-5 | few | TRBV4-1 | CASSQLDRDNQPQHF | TGCGCCAGCAGCCAACTCGACCGGGACAATCAGCCCCAGCATTTT
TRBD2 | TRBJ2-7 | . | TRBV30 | CAWTSGEYEQYF | TGTGCCTGGACTAGCGGGGAATACGAGCAGTACTTC
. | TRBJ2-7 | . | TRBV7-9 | CASSLGTRSPYEQYF | TGTGCCAGCAGCTTAGGGACACGGAGCCCCTACGAGCAGTACTTC
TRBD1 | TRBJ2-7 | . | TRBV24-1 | CATSDPGTGGYEQYF | TGTGCCACCAGTGATCCCGGGACAGGGGGCTACGAGCAGTACTTC